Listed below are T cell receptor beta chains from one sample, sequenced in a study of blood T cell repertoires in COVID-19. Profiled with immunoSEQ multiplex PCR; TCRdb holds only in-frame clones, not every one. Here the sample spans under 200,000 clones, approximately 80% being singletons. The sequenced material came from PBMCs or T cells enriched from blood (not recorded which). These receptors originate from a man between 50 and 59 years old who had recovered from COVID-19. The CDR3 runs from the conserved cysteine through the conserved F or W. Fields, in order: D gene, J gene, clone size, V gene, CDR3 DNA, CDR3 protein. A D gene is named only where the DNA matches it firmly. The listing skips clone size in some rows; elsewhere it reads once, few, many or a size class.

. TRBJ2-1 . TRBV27 TGTGCCAGCAGTCTTCTTAGGCAGGCTAATGAGCAGTTCTTC CASSLLRQANEQFF
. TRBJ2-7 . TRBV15 TGTGCCACCAGCACGGACAGCTGGAACGAGCAGTACTTC CATSTDSWNEQYF
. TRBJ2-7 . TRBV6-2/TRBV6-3 TGTGCCAGCAGTTACGGGGGGGCAGGGAAGACCTACGAGCAGTACTTC CASSYGGAGKTYEQYF
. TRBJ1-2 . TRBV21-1 TGTGCCAGCGGTGTCAGGGGCCCTAACTATGGCTACACCTTC CASGVRGPNYGYTF
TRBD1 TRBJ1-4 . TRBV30 TGTGCCTGGGGGACAGGGGATGAAAAACTGTTTTTT CAWGTGDEKLFF
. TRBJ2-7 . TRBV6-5 TGTGCCAGCAGAAAACCGGGTCTTTCCTCCTACGAGCAGTACTTC CASRKPGLSSYEQYF
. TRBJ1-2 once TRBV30 TGTGCCTGGAGTGCCCTTCCTACTAACTATGGCTACACCTTC CAWSALPTNYGYTF
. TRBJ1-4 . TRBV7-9 TGTGCCAGCAGCTTACGGTTCCAGGGAATTGGGGCTAATGAAAAACTGTTTTTT CASSLRFQGIGANEKLFF
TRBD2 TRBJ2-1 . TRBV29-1 TGCAGCGTTGGGGCGGGGGGCACCTACAATGAGCAGTTCTTC CSVGAGGTYNEQFF
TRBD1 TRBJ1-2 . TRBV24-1 TGTGCCACCAGTGAGTTCGACAGGGGCGGCTACACCTTC CATSEFDRGGYTF
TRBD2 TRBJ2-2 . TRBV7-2 TGTGCCAGCAGCTTAGGGACTAGCGGGGTCACCGGGGAGCTGTTTTTT CASSLGTSGVTGELFF
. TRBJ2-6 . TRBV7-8 TGTGCCAGCAGCTTAATGGCAGGGGCCTTTTCTGGGGCCAACGTCCTGACTTTC CASSLMAGAFSGANVLTF
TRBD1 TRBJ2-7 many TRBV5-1 TGCGCCAGCAGCGTGGGACAGCACTACGAGCAGTACTTC CASSVGQHYEQYF
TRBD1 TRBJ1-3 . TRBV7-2 TGTGCCAGCAGCTCCTCAGGGGGGTCCTCTGGAAACACCATATATTTT CASSSSGGSSGNTIYF
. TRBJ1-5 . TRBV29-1 TGCAGCGTGGGACACCCTAGCAATCAGCCCCAGCATTTT CSVGHPSNQPQHF
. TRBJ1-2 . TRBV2 TGTGCCAGCAGTGGGACCCAGTGGCTCGAGAGGGATGGCTACACCTTC CASSGTQWLERDGYTF
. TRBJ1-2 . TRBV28 TGTGCCGTGGGAGGGCCCGACGGCTACACCTTC CAVGGPDGYTF
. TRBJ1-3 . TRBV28 TGTGCCAGCAGCCGCGGGGGCTCTGGAAACACCATATATTTT CASSRGGSGNTIYF
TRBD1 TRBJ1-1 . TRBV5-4 TGTGCCAGCTCTACAGGGGTGATGAACACTGAAGCTTTCTTT CASSTGVMNTEAFF
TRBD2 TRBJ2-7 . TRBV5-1 TGCGCCAGCAGCGAACAAGCGGGGGCCGGCAACGAGCAGTACTTC CASSEQAGAGNEQYF